This T cell receptor beta chain was found in a study of regulatory T cells in long-lasting Graves disease. Study-wide points: The study found lower TCR diversity in persistent Graves' patients than in newly diagnosed ones. The study found persistent patients shared more public clonotypes (fewer than 3,000) than new patients (around 870).

The time point denotes: persistent/refractory GD, antithyroid drugs over 5 years with positive TRAb. Isolated PBMC RNA provided the starting material for the TCR library. iRepertoire HTBI primers and Arm-PCR of CDR3 regions built TCR beta libraries. TCRdb reprocessed the multiplex PCR reads via MiXCR and lists one record per CDR3 protein. Of 450,000 or so distinct CDR3 sequences listed, around a fifth are singletons. Germline loops: CDR1 LNHDA, CDR2 SQIVND (reference sequence). V was clipped by 6 bases and J by 8 bases; unmatched bases: 9. This CDR3 is built from 14 residues. On this clonotype itself: Its antigen is currently unknown.

The sample here was peripheral blood mononuclear cells (PBMCs), taken when the disease was refractory, from a patient treated with antithyroid drugs. The receptor was derived from a female donor with Graves disease. The chain carries TRBV19 and TRBJ1-4, with 7 bases lining up with TRBD1. The CDR3 nucleotides are TGTGCCAGTAGGATGGACAGGCAGGGCGAAAAACTGTTTTTT. This translates into CASRMDRQGEKLFF.